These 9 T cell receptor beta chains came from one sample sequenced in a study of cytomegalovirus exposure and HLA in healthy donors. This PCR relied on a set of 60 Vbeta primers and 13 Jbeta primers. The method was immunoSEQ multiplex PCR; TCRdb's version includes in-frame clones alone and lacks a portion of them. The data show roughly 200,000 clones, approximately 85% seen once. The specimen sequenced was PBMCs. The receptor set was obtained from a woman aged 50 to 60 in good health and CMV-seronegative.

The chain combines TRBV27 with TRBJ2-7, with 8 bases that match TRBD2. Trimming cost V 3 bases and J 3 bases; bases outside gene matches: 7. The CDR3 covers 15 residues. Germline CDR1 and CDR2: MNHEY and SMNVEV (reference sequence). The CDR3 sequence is CASSFLREGNYEQYF. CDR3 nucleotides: TGTGCCAGCAGTTTTCTACGGGAGGGGAACTACGAGCAGTACTTC.

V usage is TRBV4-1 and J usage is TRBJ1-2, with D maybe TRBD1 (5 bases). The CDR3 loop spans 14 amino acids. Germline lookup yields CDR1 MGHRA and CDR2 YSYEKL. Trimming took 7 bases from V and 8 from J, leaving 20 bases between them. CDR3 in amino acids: CASNRKEGADGYTF. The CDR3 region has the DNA TGCGCCAGCAACCGAAAGGAAGGGGCGGACGGCTACACCTTC.

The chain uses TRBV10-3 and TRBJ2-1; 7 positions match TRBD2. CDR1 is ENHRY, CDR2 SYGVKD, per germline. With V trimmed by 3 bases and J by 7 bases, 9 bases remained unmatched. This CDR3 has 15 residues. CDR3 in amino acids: CAISERAGEENEQFF. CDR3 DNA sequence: TGTGCCATCAGTGAAAGGGCGGGAGAAGAGAATGAGCAGTTCTTC.

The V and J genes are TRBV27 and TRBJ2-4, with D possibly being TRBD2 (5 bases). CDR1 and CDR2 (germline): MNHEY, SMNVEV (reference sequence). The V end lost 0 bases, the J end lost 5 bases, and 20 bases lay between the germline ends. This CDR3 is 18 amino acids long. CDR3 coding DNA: TGTGCCAGCAGTTTATCGCCCCCCTCTTCGGGGTTGGAAAACATTCAGTACTTC. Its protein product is CASSLSPPSSGLENIQYF.

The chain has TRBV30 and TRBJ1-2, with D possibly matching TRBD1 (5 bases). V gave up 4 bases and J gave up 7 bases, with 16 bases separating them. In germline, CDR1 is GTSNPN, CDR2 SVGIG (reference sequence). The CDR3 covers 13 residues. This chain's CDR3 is CAWTPTRGFGYTF. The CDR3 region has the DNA TGTGCCTGGACCCCGACCCGGGGGTTTGGCTACACCTTC.

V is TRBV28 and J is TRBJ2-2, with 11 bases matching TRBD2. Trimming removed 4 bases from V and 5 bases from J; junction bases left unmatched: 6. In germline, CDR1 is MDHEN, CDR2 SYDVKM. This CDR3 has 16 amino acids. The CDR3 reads CASSSYRTSGTGELFF. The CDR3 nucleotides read TGTGCCAGCAGTTCCTACCGGACTAGCGGGACCGGGGAGCTGTTTTTT.

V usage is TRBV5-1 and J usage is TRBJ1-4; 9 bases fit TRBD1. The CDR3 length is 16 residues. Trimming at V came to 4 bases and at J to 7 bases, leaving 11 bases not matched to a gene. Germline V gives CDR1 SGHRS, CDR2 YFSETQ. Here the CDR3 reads CASSLGSATGGEKLFF. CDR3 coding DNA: TGCGCCAGCAGCCTGGGTTCAGCGACAGGGGGTGAAAAACTGTTTTTT.

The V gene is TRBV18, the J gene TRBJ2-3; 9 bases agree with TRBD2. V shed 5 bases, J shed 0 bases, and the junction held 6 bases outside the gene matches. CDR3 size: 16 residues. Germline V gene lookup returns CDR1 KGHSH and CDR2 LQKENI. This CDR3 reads CASSTLAGTSTDTQYF. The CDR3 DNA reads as TGTGCCAGCTCAACGCTAGCGGGGACTAGCACAGATACGCAGTATTTT.

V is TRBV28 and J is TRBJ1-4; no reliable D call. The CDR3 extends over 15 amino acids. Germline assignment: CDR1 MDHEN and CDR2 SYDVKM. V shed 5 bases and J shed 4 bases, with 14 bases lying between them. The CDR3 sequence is CASSREVVINEKLFF. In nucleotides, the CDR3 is TGTGCCAGCAGTCGTGAGGTGGTTATTAATGAAAAACTGTTTTTT.